The clone carrying this T cell receptor beta chain appeared once. Its antigen remains unknown. This sample is part of a study of T cell responses to AZD1222 COVID-19 vaccine. Points from the study as a whole: Receipt of two AZD1222 doses was followed by a rise in Spike-specific TCR breadth and depth.

Clones were sequenced by immunoSEQ multiplex PCR, and TCRdb holds only the in-frame ones, with some missing. The table records some 190,000 clones, roughly 90% of them present only once. V lost 5 bases to trimming and J lost 6 bases, with 13 bases between them. The germline CDR1 and CDR2 sequences are GTSNPN and SVGIG (reference sequence). This CDR3 spans 12 amino acids. The sequence came from an adult who received the AZD1222 COVID-19 vaccine. The material was peripheral blood, obtained 28 days after the second AZD1222 dose. The V gene is TRBV30, the J gene TRBJ1-1; D unclear. This chain's CDR3 is CAWDHYGPEAFF. CDR3 nucleotides: TGTGCCTGGGACCATTATGGCCCTGAAGCTTTCTTT.